Listed below are T cell receptor beta chains from one sample, sequenced in a study of T cell clones after liver transplantation. The data were produced by immunoSEQ multiplex PCR, yet TCRdb's version contains in-frame clones alone and is incomplete. The repertoire includes approximately 51,000 clones, more than 65% of them detected once, and less than 10% sits in the top ten. The material sequenced was CD4+ T cells from blood, taken around 4.5 years after liver transplant. All receptors derive from a human patient who received a liver transplant. Some T cells may possibly be graft donor cells. CDR3s include the opening cysteine and the closing phenylalanine or tryptophan. The D gene is left open where the match is weak. A clone size is listed for some rows: how often the clone was seen (once, few, many), or a class if it is expanded.

TRBV19	NA	TRBJ1-1	NA	CASSPTRGRTEAFF	TGTGCCAGTAGTCCCACTCGGGGTAGGACTGAAGCTTTCTTT
TRBV9	NA	TRBJ1-3	NA	CASSPRDRGNTIYF	TGTGCCAGCAGCCCCAGGGACCGTGGAAACACCATATATTTT
TRBV6-1	NA	TRBJ1-1	NA	CASSLNGRAAFF	TGTGCCAGCAGTCTTAACGGGCGGGCAGCTTTCTTT
TRBV6-5	once	TRBJ1-6	TRBD1	CASSRQGAGSPLHF	TGTGCCAGCAGCCGACAGGGGGCGGGATCACCCCTCCACTTT
TRBV7-2	NA	TRBJ1-1	NA	CASSLEPTNTEAFF	TGTGCCAGCAGCTTAGAACCGACGAACACTGAAGCTTTCTTT
TRBV2	medium-sized	TRBJ1-5	TRBD1	CASSDRGYQPQHF	TGTGCCAGCAGTGACAGGGGGTATCAGCCCCAGCATTTT
TRBV25-1	NA	TRBJ2-1	NA	CASSVWGGPWDEQFF	TGTGCCAGCAGTGTTTGGGGGGGCCCTTGGGATGAGCAGTTCTTC
TRBV18	NA	TRBJ2-2	TRBD1	CASSPRQGRYTGELFF	TGTGCCAGCTCACCGAGACAGGGGCGGTACACCGGGGAGCTGTTTTTT
TRBV28	NA	TRBJ2-2	TRBD1	CASSIPGQGAGGELFF	TGTGCCAGCAGTATTCCGGGACAGGGGGCGGGCGGGGAGCTGTTTTTT
TRBV7-9	NA	TRBJ2-3	NA	CASSLVDRPSTDTQYF	TGTGCCAGCAGCTTAGTAGACAGGCCTAGCACAGATACGCAGTATTTT
TRBV28	NA	TRBJ1-6	NA	CATTGSPDSPLHF	TGTGCCACCACAGGGAGTCCGGATTCACCCCTCCACTTT
TRBV6-1	NA	TRBJ2-7	TRBD1	CASRTTGQGFVTQYF	TGTGCCAGCAGAACCACCGGACAGGGGTTTGTGACACAGTACTTC